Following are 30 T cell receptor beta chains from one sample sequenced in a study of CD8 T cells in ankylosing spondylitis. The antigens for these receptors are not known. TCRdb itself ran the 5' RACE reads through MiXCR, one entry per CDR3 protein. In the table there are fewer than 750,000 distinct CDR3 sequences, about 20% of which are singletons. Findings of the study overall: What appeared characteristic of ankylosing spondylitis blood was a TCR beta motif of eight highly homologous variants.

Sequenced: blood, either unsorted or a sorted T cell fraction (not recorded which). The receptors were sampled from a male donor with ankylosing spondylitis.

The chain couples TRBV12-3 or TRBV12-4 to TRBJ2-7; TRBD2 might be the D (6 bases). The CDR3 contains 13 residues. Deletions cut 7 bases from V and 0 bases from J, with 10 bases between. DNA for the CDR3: TGTGCCAGCACCGAGGGAGGCTCCTACGAGCAGTACTTC. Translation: CASTEGGSYEQYF.

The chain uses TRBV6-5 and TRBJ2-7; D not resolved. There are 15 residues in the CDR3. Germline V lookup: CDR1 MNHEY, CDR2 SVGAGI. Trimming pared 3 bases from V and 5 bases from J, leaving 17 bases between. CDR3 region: CASSYEAAVRDEQYF. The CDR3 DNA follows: TGTGCCAGCAGTTATGAGGCCGCAGTCCGCGACGAGCAGTACTTC.

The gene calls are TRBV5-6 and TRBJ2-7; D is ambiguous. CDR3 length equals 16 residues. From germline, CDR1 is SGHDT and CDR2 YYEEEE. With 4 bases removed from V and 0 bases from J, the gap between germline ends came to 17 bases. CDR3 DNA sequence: TGTGCCAGCAGCCCGGACGGGTTGGCCCTCTCCTACGAGCAGTACTTC. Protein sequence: CASSPDGLALSYEQYF. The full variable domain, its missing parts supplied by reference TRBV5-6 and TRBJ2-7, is DAGVTQSPTHLIKTRGQQVTLRCSPKSGHDTVSWYQQALGQGPQFIFQYYEEEERQRGNFPDRFSGHQFPNYSSELNVNALLLGDSALYLCASSPDGLALSYEQYFGPGTRLTVT.

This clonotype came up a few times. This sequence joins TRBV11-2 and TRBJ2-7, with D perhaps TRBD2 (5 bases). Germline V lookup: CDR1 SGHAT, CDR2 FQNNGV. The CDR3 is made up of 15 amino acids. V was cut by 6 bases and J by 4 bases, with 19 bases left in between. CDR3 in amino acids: CASRSDGVWIYEQYF. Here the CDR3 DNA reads TGTGCCAGCAGATCTGACGGGGTCTGGATTTACGAGCAGTACTTC.

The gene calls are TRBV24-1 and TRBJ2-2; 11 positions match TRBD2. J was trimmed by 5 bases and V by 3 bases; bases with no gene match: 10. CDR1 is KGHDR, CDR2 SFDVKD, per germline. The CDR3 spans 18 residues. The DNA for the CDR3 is TGTGCCACCAGTGATCCCCCTAGCGGGAGGTGGAATACCGGGGAGCTGTTTTTT. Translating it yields CATSDPPSGRWNTGELFF.

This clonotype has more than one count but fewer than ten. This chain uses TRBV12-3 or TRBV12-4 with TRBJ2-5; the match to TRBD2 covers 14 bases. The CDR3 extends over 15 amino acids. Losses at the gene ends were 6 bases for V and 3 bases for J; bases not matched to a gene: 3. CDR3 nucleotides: TGTGCCAGCAGGGGGGGACTAGCGGGAGAAGAGACCCAGTACTTC. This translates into CASRGGLAGEETQYF.

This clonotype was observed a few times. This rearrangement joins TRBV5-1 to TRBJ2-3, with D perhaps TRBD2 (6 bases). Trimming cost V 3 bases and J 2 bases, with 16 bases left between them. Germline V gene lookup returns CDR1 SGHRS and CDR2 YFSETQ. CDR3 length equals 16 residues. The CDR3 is CASSSGTYTATDTQYF. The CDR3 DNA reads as TGCGCCAGCAGCTCCGGGACTTATACAGCCACAGATACGCAGTATTTT.

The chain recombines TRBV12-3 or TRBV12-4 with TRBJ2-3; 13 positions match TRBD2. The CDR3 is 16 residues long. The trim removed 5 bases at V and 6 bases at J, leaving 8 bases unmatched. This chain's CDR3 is CASSRGTSGIRDTQYF. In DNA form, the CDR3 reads TGTGCCAGCAGTCGGGGGACTAGCGGGATAAGGGATACGCAGTATTTT.

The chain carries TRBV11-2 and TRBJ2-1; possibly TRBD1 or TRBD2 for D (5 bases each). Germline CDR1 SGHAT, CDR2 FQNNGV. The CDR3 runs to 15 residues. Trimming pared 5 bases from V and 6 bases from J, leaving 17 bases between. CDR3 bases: TGTGCCAGCAGCCCAGAGGGACCCCGCTCCAATGAGCAGTTCTTC. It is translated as CASSPEGPRSNEQFF.

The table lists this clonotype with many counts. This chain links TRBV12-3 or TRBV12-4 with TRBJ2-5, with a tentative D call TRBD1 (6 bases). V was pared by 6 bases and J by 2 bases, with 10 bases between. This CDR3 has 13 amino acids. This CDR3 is CASSSGQQETQYF. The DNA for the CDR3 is TGTGCCAGCAGCTCTGGACAGCAAGAGACCCAGTACTTC.

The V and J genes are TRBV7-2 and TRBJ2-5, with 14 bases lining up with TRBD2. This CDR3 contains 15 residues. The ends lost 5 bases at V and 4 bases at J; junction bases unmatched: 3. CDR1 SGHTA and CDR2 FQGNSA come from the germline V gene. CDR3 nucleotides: TGTACCAGCAGCCCAGGGACTAGCGGGAGAGAGACCCAGTACTTC. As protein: CTSSPGTSGRETQYF.

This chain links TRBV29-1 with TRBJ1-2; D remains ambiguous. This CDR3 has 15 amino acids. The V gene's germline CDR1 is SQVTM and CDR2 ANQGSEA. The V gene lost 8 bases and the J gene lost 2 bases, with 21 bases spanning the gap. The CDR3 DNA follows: TGCAGCACCACCCGCGGCATCTCGGGGAACTATGGCTACACCTTC. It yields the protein CSTTRGISGNYGYTF.

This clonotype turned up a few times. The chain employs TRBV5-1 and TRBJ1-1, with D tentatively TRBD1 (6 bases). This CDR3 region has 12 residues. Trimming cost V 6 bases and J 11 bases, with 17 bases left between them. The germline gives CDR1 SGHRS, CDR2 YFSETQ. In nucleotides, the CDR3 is TGCGCCAGCACGAAAAACAGGGTATTCGCTTTCTTT. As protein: CASTKNRVFAFF.

The CDR3 DNA follows: TGTGCCAGCAGCGCCGTGCTAGCGGGAAGGGAGACCCAGTACTTC. It specifies CASSAVLAGRETQYF. The chain is built from TRBV7-9 and TRBJ2-5; 9 nucleotides match TRBD2. V dropped 5 bases and J dropped 5; count of bases not matched to a gene: 9. Germline V gene sequence: CDR1 SEHNR, CDR2 FQNEAQ (reference sequence). CDR3 length: 15 residues.

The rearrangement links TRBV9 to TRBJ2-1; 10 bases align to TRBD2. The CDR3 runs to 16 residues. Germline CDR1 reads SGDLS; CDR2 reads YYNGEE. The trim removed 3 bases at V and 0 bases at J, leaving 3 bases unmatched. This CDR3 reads CASSASGRSSYNEQFF. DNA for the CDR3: TGTGCCAGCAGCGCTAGCGGGAGAAGCTCCTACAATGAGCAGTTCTTC.

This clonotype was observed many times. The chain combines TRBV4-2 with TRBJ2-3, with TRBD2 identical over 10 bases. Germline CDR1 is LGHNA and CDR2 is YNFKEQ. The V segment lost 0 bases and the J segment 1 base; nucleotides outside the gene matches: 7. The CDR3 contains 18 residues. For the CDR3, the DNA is TGTGCCAGCAGCCAAGAACTGGCCCTAGCGGGAGGCACAGATACGCAGTATTTT. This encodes CASSQELALAGGTDTQYF.

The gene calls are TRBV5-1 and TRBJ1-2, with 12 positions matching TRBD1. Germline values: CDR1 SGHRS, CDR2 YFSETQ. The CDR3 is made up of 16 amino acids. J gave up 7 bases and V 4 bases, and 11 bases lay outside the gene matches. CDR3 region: CASSETGTGGAGGYTF. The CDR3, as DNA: TGCGCCAGCAGCGAGACCGGGACAGGGGGCGCCGGTGGCTACACCTTC.

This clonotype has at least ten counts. CDR3 in amino acids: CSASGRPYNEQFF. The CDR3 DNA follows: TGCAGTGCATCGGGACGACCCTACAATGAGCAGTTCTTC. This chain connects TRBV20-1 to TRBJ2-1; perhaps D is TRBD1 or TRBD2 (5 bases each). Trimming took off 6 bases at V and 2 bases at J, with 11 bases between the two ends. The germline V gene encodes CDR1 DFQATT and CDR2 SNEGSKA (reference sequence). This CDR3 is 13 amino acids long.

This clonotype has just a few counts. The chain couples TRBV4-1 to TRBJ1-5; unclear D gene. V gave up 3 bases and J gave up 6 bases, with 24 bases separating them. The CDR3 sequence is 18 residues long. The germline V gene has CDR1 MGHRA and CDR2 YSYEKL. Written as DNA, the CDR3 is TGCGCCAGCAGCCAGTTTCTAATCGGACGGAAAATAGGTCAGCCCCAGCATTTT. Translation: CASSQFLIGRKIGQPQHF.

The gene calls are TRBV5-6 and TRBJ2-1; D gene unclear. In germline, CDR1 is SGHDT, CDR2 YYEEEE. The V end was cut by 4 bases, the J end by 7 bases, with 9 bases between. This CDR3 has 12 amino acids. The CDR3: CASSKRVNEQFF. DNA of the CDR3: TGTGCCAGCAGCAAACGGGTGAATGAGCAGTTCTTC.

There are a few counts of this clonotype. The CDR3 loop reads CASSPLTGNEQFF. The CDR3 DNA is TGCGCCAGCAGCCCGCTGACTGGAAATGAGCAGTTCTTC. The gene calls are TRBV5-1 and TRBJ2-1; no clear D. V lost 4 bases, J lost 7 bases, and 12 bases lay in between. In germline, CDR1 is SGHRS, CDR2 YFSETQ. This CDR3 has 13 amino acids. Variable domain in full (rest from reference TRBV5-1 and TRBJ2-1): KAGVTQTPRYLIKTRGQQVTLSCSPISGHRSVSWYQQTPGQGLQFLFEYFSETQRNKGNFPGRFSGRQFSNSRSEMNVSTLELGDSALYLCASSPLTGNEQFFGPGTRLTVL.

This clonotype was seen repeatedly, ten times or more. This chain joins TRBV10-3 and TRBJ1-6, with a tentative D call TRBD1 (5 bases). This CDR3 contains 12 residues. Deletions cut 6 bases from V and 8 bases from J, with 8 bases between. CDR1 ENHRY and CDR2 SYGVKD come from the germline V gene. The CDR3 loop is CAIRDSDSPLHF. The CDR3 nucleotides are TGTGCCATCAGAGACAGCGATTCACCCCTCCACTTT.

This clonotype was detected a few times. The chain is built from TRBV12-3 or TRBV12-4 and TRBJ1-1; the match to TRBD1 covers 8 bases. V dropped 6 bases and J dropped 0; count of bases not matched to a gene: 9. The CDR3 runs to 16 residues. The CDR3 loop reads CASRSGTGPLNTEAFF. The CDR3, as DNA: TGTGCCAGCAGATCCGGGACAGGCCCTTTGAACACTGAAGCTTTCTTT.

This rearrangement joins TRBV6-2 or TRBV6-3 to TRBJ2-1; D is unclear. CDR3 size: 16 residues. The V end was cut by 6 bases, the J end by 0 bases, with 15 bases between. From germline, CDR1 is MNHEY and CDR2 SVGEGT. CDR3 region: CASRPRLTPSYNEQFF. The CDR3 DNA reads TGTGCCAGCAGGCCGAGACTGACACCCTCCTACAATGAGCAGTTCTTC.

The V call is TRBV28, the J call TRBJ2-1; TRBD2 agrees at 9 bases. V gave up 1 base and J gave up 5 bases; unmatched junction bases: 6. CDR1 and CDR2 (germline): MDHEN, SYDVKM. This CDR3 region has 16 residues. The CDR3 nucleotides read TGTGCCAGCAGTTTATCGGCTAGCGGGGCTAACAATGAGCAGTTCTTC. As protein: CASSLSASGANNEQFF.

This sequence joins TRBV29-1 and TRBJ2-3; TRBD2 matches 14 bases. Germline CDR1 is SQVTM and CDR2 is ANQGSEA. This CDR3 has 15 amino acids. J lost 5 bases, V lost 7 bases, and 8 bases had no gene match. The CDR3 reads CSGSGTSGGKDTQYF. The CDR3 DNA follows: TGCAGCGGATCCGGGACTAGCGGGGGAAAAGATACGCAGTATTTT.

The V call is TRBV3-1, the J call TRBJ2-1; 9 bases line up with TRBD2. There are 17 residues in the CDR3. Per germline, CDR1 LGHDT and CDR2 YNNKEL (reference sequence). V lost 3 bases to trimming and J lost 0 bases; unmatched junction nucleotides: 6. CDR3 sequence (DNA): TGTGCCAGCAGCCAGACTCTTAGCGGGAGCTCCTACAATGAGCAGTTCTTC. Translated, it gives CASSQTLSGSSYNEQFF.

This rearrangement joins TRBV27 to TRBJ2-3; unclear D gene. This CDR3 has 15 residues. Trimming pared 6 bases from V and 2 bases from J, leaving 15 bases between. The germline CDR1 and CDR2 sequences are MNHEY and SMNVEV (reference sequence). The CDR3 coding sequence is TGTGCCAGCAGGACCCTGGAGCAGATCACAGATACGCAGTATTTT. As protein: CASRTLEQITDTQYF.

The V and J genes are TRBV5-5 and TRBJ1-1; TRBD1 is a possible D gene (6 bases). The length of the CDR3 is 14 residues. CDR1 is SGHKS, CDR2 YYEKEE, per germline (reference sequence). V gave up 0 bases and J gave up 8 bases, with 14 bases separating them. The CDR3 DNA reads TGTGCCAGCAGCTTGGTGGCGGGGGCTGGGGAAGCTTTCTTT. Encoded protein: CASSLVAGAGEAFF. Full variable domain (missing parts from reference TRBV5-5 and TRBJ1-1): DAGVTQSPTHLIKTRGQQVTLRCSPISGHKSVSWYQQVLGQGPQFIFQYYEKEERGRGNFPDRFSARQFPNYSSELNVNALLLGDSALYLCASSLVAGAGEAFFGQGTRLTVV.

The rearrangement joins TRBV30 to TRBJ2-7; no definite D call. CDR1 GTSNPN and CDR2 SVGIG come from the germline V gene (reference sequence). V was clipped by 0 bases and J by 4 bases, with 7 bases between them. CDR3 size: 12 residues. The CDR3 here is CAWSVGVYEQYF. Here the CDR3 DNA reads TGTGCCTGGAGTGTAGGAGTATACGAGCAGTACTTC.